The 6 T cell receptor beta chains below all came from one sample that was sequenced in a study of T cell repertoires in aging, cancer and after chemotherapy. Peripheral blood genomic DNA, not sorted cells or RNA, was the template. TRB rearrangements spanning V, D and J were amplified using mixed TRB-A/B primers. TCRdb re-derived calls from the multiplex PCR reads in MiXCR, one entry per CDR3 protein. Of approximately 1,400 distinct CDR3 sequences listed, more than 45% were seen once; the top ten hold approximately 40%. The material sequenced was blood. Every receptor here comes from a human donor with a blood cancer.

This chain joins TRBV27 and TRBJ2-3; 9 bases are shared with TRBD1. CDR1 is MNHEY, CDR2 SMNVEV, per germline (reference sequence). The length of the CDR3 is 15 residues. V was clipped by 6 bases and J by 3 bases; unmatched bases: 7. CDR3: CASSPIGTGTDTQYF. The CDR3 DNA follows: TGTGCCAGCAGCCCGATCGGGACAGGGACAGATACGCAGTATTTT.

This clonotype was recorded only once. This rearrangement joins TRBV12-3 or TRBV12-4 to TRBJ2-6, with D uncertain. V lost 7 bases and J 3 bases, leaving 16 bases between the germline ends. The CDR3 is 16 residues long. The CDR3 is CASTLQIGDGANVLTF. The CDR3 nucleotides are TGTGCCAGCACCCTTCAGATTGGGGATGGGGCCAACGTCCTGACTTTC.

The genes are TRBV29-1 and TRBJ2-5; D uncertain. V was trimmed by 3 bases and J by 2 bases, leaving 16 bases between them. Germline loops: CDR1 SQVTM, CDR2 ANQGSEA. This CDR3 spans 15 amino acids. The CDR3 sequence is CSVDGLKGQQETQYF. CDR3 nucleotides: TGCAGCGTTGATGGTTTGAAAGGGCAGCAAGAGACCCAGTACTTC.

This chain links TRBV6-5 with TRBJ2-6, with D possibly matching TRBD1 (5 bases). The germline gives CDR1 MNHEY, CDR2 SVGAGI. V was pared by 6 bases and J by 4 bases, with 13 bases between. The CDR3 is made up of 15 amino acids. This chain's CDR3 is CASRGAGYGANVLTF. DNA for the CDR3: TGTGCCAGCAGAGGGGCAGGGTACGGGGCCAACGTCCTGACTTTC.

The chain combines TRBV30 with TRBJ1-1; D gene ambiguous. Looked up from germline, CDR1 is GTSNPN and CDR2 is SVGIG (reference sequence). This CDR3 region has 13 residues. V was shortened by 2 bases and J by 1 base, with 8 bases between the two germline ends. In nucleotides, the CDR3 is TGTGCCTGGAGTTGGCCACCGAACACTGAAGCTTTCTTT. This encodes CAWSWPPNTEAFF.

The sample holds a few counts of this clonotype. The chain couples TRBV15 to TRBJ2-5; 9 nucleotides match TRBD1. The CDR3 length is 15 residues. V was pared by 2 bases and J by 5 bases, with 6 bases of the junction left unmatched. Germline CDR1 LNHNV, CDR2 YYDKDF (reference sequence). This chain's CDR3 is CATSRSTGGAETQYF. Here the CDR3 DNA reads TGTGCCACCAGCAGATCTACAGGGGGCGCCGAGACCCAGTACTTC. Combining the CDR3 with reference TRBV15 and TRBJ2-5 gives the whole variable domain DAMVIQNPRYQVTQFGKPVTLSCSQTLNHNVMYWYQQKSSQAPKLLFHYYDKDFNNEADTPDNFQSRRPNTSFCFLDIRSPGLGDTAMYLCATSRSTGGAETQYFGPGTRLLVL.